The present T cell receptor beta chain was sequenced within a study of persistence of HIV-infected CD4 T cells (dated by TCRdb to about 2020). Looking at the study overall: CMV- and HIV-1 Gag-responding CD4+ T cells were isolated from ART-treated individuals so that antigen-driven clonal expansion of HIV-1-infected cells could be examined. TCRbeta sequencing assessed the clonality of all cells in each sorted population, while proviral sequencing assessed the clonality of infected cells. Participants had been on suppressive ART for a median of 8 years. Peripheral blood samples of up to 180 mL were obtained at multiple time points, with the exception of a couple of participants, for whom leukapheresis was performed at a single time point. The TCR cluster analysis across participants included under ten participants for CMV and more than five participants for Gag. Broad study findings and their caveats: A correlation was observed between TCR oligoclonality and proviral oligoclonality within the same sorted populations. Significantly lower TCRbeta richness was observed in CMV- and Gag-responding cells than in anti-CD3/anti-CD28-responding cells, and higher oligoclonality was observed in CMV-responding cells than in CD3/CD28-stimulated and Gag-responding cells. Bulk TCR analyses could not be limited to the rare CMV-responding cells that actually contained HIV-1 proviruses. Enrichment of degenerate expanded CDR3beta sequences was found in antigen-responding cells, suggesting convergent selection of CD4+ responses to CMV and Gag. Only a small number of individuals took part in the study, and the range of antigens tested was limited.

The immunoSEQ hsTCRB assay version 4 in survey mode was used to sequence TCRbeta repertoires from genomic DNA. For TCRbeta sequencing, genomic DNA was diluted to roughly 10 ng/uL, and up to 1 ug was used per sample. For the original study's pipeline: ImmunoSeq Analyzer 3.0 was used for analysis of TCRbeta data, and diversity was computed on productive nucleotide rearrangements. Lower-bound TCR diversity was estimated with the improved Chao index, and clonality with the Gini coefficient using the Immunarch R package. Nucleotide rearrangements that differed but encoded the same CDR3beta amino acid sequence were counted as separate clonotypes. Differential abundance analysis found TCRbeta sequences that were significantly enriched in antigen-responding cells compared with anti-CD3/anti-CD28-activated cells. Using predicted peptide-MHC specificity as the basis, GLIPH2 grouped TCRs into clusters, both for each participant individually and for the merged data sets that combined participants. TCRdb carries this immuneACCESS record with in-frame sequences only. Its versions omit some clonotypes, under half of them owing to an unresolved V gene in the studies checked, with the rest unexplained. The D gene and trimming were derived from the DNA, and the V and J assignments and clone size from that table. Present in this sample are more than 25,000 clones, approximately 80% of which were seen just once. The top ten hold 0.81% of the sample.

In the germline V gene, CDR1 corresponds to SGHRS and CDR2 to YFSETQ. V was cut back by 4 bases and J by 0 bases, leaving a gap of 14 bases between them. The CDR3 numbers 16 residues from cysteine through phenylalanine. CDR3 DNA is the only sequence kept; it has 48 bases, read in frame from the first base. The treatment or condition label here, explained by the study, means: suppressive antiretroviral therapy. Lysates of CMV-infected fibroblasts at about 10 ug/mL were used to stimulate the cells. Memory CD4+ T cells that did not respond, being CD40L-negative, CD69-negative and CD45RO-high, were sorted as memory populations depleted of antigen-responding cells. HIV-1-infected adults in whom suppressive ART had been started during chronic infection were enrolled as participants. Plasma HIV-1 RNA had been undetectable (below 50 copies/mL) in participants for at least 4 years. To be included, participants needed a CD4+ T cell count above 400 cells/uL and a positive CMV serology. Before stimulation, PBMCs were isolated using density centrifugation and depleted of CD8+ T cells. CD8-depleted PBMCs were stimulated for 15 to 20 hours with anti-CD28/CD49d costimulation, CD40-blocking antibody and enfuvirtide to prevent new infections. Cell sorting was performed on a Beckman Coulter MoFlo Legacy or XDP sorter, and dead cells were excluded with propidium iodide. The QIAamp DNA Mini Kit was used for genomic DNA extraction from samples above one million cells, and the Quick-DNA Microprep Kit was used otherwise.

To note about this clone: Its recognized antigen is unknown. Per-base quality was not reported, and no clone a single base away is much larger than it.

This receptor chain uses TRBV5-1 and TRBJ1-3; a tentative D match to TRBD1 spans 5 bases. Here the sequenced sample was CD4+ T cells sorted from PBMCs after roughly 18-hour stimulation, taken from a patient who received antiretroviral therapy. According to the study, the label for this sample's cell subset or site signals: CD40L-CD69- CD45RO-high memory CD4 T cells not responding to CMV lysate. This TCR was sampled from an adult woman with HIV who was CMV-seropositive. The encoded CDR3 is CASSLTGDPSGNTIYF. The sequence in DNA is TGCGCCAGCAGCCTGACGGGGGACCCCTCTGGAAACACCATATATTTT.